This is a list of T cell receptor beta chains from one sample in a study of blood T cell repertoires in COVID-19. The table came from immunoSEQ multiplex PCR; TCRdb's copy has only in-frame clones and leaves some out. The data hold a few hundred thousand clones, with about 91% observed a single time. Source material: peripheral blood. These receptors came from an older woman with acute or convalescent COVID-19. The CDR3 runs from the conserved cysteine through the conserved F or W. The D gene is left open where the match is weak. The size of a clone is reported for some rows only, either as once, few or many, or as a class for expanded clones.

j_call v_call d_call clone_size cdr3_length cdr3_aa cdr3_nt
TRBJ1-1 TRBV7-2 NA NA 14 CASSLDLGGGGAFF TGTGCCAGCAGCTTAGATCTGGGCGGGGGTGGTGCTTTCTTT
TRBJ2-6 TRBV30 NA NA 16 CAWRQPGSSGANVLTF TGTGCCTGGAGACAACCCGGGAGCTCTGGGGCCAACGTCCTGACTTTC
TRBJ1-6 TRBV6-5 NA few 15 CASSPLGGRVSPLHF TGTGCCAGCAGTCCCCTCGGGGGGCGCGTATCACCCCTCCACTTT
TRBJ2-2 TRBV4-3 NA NA 16 CASSQGVLEKAGELFF TGCGCCAGCAGCCAAGGGGTACTAGAGAAGGCCGGGGAGCTGTTTTTT
TRBJ1-1 TRBV7-9 TRBD1 NA 13 CASSAGTGTEAFF TGTGCCAGCAGCGCGGGGACAGGGACTGAAGCTTTCTTT
TRBJ2-5 TRBV18 NA NA 16 CASSPRSRGSTETQYF TGTGCCAGCTCACCACGGAGTAGAGGCTCGACAGAGACCCAGTACTTC
TRBJ1-6 TRBV9 NA NA 15 CASSVDEAHNSPLHF TGTGCCAGCAGCGTAGATGAGGCTCATAATTCACCCCTCCACTTT
TRBJ2-1 TRBV24-1 NA NA 11 CASAAGIEQFF TGTGCCTCAGCAGCAGGGATTGAGCAGTTCTTC
TRBJ2-7 TRBV27 TRBD2 NA 14 CASSIAGGAYEQYF TGTGCCAGCAGTATAGCGGGAGGGGCCTACGAGCAGTACTTC
TRBJ1-2 TRBV7-3 NA NA 14 CASSLYPGSPGYTF TGTGCCAGCAGCTTATATCCAGGGTCTCCCGGCTACACCTTC
TRBJ1-6 TRBV5-1 TRBD1 NA 19 CASSLGAGMGTGANSPLHF TGCGCCAGCAGCTTGGGTGCCGGTATGGGGACAGGGGCTAATTCACCCCTCCACTTT
TRBJ2-4 TRBV9 TRBD1 NA 19 CASSKRTGTGDMAKNIQYF TGTGCCAGCAGCAAACGTACCGGGACAGGGGATATGGCCAAAAACATTCAGTACTTC
TRBJ1-5 TRBV7-9 NA NA 14 CASSSTGNNQPQHF TGTGCCAGCAGCTCGACAGGCAACAATCAGCCCCAGCATTTT
TRBJ1-1 TRBV9 TRBD1 NA 15 CASSTRQGPVAEAFF TGTGCCAGCAGCACCCGACAGGGGCCTGTGGCTGAAGCTTTCTTT
TRBJ1-4 TRBV4-3 NA NA 15 CASSQELYREEKLFF TGCGCCAGCAGCCAGGAGTTATACAGGGAGGAAAAACTGTTTTTT
TRBJ2-7 TRBV24-1 NA NA 11 CATPTPLEQYF TGTGCCACCCCAACTCCCCTCGAGCAGTACTTC
TRBJ2-7 TRBV7-9 NA NA 16 CASSLADSVSSYEQYF TGTGCCAGCAGCTTAGCGGACAGTGTGAGCTCCTACGAGCAGTACTTC
TRBJ1-3 TRBV28 TRBD1 NA 18 CASSLVPGQGAGGNTIYF TGTGCCAGCAGTTTAGTCCCGGGACAGGGGGCAGGGGGAAACACCATATATTTT
TRBJ2-1 TRBV5-8 TRBD2 NA 14 CASKREASYNEQFF TGTGCCAGCAAACGGGAGGCCTCCTACAATGAGCAGTTCTTC
TRBJ2-7 TRBV5-6 NA NA 12 CASSWATYEQYF TGTGCCAGCAGCTGGGCTACCTACGAGCAGTACTTC
TRBJ1-6 TRBV5-1 NA NA 14 CASSPTGGNPPLHF TGCGCCAGCAGCCCCACGGGGGGAAATCCACCCCTCCACTTT
TRBJ2-3 TRBV4-3 TRBD2 NA 16 CASSHELAGARDTQYF TGCGCCAGCAGCCACGAACTAGCGGGGGCCCGGGATACGCAGTATTTT
TRBJ2-7 TRBV19 TRBD1 NA 15 CASSIPGTGLSEQYF TGTGCCAGTAGTATACCCGGGACAGGCCTCTCCGAGCAGTACTTC
TRBJ2-3 TRBV4-2 NA NA 12 CASSQVPDTQYF TGTGCCAGCAGCCAAGTTCCTGATACGCAGTATTTT
TRBJ2-1 TRBV9 TRBD2 NA 16 CASSVGLAGSYNEQFF TGTGCCAGCAGCGTAGGTCTAGCGGGATCCTACAATGAGCAGTTCTTC
TRBJ1-2 TRBV4-3 NA NA 15 CASSQDGGALGGYTF TGCGCCAGCAGCCAAGATGGTGGGGCTTTAGGTGGCTACACCTTC
TRBJ2-7 TRBV29-1 TRBD2 NA 13 CSVRGLASYEQYF TGCAGCGTTAGGGGACTAGCGTCCTACGAGCAGTACTTC
TRBJ1-1 TRBV28 NA NA 11 CASSFGAEAFF TGTGCCAGCAGTTTCGGAGCTGAAGCTTTCTTT
TRBJ1-5 TRBV6-6 NA few 15 CASRASGDGRQPQHF TGTGCCAGCAGGGCATCAGGGGATGGACGGCAGCCCCAGCATTTT
TRBJ1-6 TRBV6-6 NA few 14 CASSYRTEDTPLHF TGTGCCAGCAGTTACCGGACGGAGGATACGCCCCTCCACTTT
TRBJ2-7 TRBV3-1/TRBV3-2 NA NA 14 CASSLGGPSYEQYF TGTGCCAGCAGCCTCGGGGGGCCCTCCTACGAGCAGTACTTC
TRBJ2-1 TRBV24-1 TRBD1 NA 19 CATGPGQGGPQSSYNEQFF TGTGCCACCGGACCCGGACAGGGGGGGCCTCAGAGCTCCTACAATGAGCAGTTCTTC
TRBJ1-5 TRBV7-2 TRBD1 NA 15 CASSFGTGKNQPQHF TGTGCCAGCAGCTTCGGGACAGGGAAGAATCAGCCCCAGCATTTT
TRBJ1-5 TRBV27 NA NA 14 CASRGGLGNQPQHF TGTGCCAGCCGGGGGGGTTTGGGCAATCAGCCCCAGCATTTT
TRBJ2-2 TRBV3-1/TRBV3-2 NA NA 12 CASSPRGGELFF TGTGCCAGCAGCCCCAGGGGCGGGGAGCTGTTTTTT
TRBJ1-5 TRBV27 TRBD1 NA 15 CASSPWTGNPEPQHF TGTGCCAGCAGCCCCTGGACAGGCAACCCCGAGCCCCAGCATTTT
TRBJ1-3 TRBV4-3 NA NA 15 CASSPTWDTGNTIYF TGCGCCAGCAGCCCAACTTGGGACACTGGAAACACCATATATTTT
TRBJ1-1 TRBV6-5 NA NA 14 CASSYGGVYTEAFF TGTGCCAGCAGTTACGGCGGGGTGTACACTGAAGCTTTCTTT
TRBJ1-2 TRBV2 TRBD1 NA 14 CASSEYGQGGGYTF TGTGCCAGCAGTGAATATGGACAGGGGGGTGGCTACACCTTC
TRBJ1-1 TRBV28 NA NA 16 CASSPRGLGRVTEAFF TGTGCCAGCAGTCCTCGGGGGTTGGGACGGGTCACTGAAGCTTTCTTT
TRBJ1-2 TRBV7-9 NA NA 13 CASSLEGRGGYTF TGTGCCAGCAGCTTAGAGGGGCGGGGAGGCTACACCTTC
TRBJ1-4 TRBV30 NA NA 20 CAWSRVRGTSILATNEKLFF TGTGCCTGGAGCCGCGTCCGGGGGACCTCGATCCTCGCAACTAATGAAAAACTGTTTTTT
TRBJ2-7 TRBV11-2 NA NA 13 CASSYRLAYEQYF TGTGCCAGCAGCTACCGACTAGCCTACGAGCAGTACTTC
TRBJ2-1 TRBV2 TRBD2 NA 14 CASSRGSSYNEQFF TGTGCCAGCAGCCGCGGGAGCTCCTACAATGAGCAGTTCTTC
TRBJ2-1 TRBV19 NA once 14 CASRPAGWGNEQFF TGTGCCAGTAGGCCAGCGGGTTGGGGGAATGAGCAGTTCTTC
TRBJ2-1 TRBV6-5 NA NA 12 CASGGTTRGQFF TGTGCCAGCGGGGGGACTACCAGGGGGCAGTTCTTC
TRBJ2-2 TRBV28 TRBD1 NA 16 CASTPAGTGVTGELFF TGTGCCAGCACCCCGGCCGGGACAGGGGTTACCGGGGAGCTGTTTTTT
TRBJ1-2 TRBV24-1 TRBD1 NA 14 CATSDATGGLGYTF TGTGCCACCAGTGATGCGACAGGGGGGCTCGGCTACACCTTC
TRBJ1-3 TRBV14 NA NA 14 CASSQVNGWNTIYF TGTGCCAGCAGCCAAGTAAACGGGTGGAACACCATATATTTT
TRBJ2-2 TRBV11-3 TRBD1 NA 15 CASSSGQGSTGELFF TGTGCCAGCAGCTCTGGACAGGGGAGTACCGGGGAGCTGTTTTTT
TRBJ1-6 TRBV6-5 TRBD1 few 16 CASSYSRGLSNSPLHF TGTGCCAGCAGTTACTCGAGGGGGCTGTCCAATTCACCCCTCCACTTT